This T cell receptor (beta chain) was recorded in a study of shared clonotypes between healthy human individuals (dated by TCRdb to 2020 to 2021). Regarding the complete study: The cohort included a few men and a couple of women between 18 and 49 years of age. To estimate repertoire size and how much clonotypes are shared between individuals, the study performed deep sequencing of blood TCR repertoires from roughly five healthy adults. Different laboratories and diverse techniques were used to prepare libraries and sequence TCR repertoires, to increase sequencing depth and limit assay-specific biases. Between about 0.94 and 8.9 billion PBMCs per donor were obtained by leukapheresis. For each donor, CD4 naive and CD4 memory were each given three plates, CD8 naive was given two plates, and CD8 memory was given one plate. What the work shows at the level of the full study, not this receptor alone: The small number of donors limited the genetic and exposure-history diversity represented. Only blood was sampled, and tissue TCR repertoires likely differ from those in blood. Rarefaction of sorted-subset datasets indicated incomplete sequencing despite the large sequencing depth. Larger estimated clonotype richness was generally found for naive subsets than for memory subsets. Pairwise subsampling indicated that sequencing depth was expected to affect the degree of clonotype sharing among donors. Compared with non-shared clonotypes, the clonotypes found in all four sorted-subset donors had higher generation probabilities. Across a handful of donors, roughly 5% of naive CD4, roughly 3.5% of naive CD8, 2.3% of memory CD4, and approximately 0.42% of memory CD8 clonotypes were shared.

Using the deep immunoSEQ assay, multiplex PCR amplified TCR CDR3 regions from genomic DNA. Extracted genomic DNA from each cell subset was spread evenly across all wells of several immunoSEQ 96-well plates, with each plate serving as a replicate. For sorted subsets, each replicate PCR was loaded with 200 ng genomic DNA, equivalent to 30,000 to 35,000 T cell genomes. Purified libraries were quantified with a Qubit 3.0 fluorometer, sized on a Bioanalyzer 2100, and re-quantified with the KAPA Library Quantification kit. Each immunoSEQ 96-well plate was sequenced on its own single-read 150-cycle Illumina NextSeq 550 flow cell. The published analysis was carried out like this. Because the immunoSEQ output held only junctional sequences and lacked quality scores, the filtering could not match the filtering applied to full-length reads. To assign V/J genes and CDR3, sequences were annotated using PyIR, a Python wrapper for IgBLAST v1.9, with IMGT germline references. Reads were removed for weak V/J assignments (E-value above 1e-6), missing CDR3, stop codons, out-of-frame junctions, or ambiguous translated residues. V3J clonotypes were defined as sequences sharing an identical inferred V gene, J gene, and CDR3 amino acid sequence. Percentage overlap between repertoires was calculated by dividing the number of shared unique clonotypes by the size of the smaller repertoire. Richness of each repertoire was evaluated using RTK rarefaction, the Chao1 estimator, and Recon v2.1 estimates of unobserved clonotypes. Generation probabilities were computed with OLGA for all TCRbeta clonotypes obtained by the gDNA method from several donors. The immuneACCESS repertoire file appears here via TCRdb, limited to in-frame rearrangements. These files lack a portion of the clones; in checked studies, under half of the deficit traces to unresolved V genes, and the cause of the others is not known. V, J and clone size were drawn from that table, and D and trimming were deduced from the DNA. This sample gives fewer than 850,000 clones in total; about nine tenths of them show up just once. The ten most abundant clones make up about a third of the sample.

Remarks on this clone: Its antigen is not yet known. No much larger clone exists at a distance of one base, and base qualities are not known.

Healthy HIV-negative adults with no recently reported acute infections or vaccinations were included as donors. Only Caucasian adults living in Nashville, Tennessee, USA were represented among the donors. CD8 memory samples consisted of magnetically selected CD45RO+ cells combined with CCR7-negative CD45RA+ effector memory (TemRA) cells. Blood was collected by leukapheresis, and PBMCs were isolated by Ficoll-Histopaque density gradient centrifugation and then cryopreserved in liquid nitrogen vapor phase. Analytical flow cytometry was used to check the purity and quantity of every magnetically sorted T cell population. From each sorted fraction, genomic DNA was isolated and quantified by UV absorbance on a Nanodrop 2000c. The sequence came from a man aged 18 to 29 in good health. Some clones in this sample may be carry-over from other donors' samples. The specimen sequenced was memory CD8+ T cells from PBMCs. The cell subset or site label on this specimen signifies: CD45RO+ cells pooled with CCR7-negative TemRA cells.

Read as DNA, the sequence is TGCGCCAGCAGCCCTACACTAGCGGGAGAGGATACGCAGTATTTT. Translated, this is CASSPTLAGEDTQYF. The V gene is TRBV5-1 and the J gene is TRBJ2-3; TRBD2 aligns with 11 central bases. Compared with germline, V lacks 4 bases and J lacks 6 bases; bases without a gene match: 7. Inclusive of the bounding cysteine and phenylalanine, the CDR3 is 15 residues long. Solely the CDR3 DNA is kept, with 45 bases framed from the first base. From a lookup of the germline V gene, CDR1 and CDR2 are SGHRS and YFSETQ.